The sequence of this T cell receptor (beta chain) was determined in a study of yellow fever vaccine responses in identical twins. Whole-study findings and limits: In identical twins, vaccine T cell responses appeared partly shared and partly individual.

With regard to this clonotype: Antigen: not known.

The CDR3 sequence is 13 residues long. Germline CDR1 is DFQATT and CDR2 is SNEGSKA (reference sequence). V was cut by 0 bases and J by 6 bases, with 11 bases left in between. A single record per CDR3 protein comes from TCRdb applying MiXCR to the RT-PCR reads. Counted here are some 23,000 distinct CDR3 sequences, around 74% occurring once; the ten biggest clones make up about 5%. The source material was T cells from blood (PBMCs), unsorted or a sorted subset (not recorded which), sampled before or after yellow fever vaccination (not recorded which). The chain employs TRBV20-1 and TRBJ2-5; no reliable D call. The source is a woman between 18 and 30 years old who received the yellow fever vaccine. The CDR3 spells CSARDLDGKTQYF. The CDR3 DNA reads as TGCAGTGCTAGAGACCTAGACGGAAAGACCCAGTACTTC.